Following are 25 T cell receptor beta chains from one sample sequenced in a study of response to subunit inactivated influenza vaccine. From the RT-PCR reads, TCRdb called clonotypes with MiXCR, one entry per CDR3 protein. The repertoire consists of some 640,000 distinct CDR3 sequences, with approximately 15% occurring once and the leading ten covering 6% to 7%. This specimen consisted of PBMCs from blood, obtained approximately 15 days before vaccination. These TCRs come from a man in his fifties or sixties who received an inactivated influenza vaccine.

The DNA for the CDR3 is TGTGCCACCAGCACGGACACCTTGAACACTGAAGCTTTCTTT. This codes for CATSTDTLNTEAFF. This sequence joins TRBV15 and TRBJ1-1, with TRBD1 as a possible D gene (5 bases). V lost 4 bases and J 0 bases, leaving 9 bases between the germline ends. Looked up from germline, CDR1 is LNHNV and CDR2 is YYDKDF (reference sequence). The CDR3 is 14 residues long.

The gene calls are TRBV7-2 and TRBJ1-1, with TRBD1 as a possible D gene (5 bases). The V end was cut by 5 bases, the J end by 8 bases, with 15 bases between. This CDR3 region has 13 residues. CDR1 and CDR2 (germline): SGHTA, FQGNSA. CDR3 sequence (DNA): TGTGCCAGCAGCCCAAGCGGGGGTTCGGAAGCTTTCTTT. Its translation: CASSPSGGSEAFF.

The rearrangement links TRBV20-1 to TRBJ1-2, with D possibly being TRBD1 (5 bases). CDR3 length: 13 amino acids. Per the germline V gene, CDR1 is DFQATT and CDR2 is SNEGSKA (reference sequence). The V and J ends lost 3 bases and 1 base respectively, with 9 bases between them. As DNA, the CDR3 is TGCAGTGCTAGGAAACAGGTTAACTATGGCTACACCTTC. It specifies CSARKQVNYGYTF.

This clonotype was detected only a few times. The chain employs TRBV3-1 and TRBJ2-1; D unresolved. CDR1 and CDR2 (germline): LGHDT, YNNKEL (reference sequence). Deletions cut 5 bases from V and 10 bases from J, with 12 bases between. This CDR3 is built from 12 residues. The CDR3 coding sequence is TGTGCCAGCAGCGCTCTGGGTATAGAGCAGTTCTTC. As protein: CASSALGIEQFF.

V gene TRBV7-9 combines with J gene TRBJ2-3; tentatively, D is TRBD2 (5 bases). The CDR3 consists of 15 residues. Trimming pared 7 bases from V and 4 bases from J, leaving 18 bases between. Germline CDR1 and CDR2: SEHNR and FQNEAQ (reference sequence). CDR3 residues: CASNDRGVRADTQYF. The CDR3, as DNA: TGTGCCAGCAATGATCGGGGTGTAAGGGCAGATACGCAGTATTTT.

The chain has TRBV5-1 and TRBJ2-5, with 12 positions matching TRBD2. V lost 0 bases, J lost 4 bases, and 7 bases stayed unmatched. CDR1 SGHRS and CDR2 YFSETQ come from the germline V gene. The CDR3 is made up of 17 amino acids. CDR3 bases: TGCGCCAGCAGCTTGGAGCCCCTAGCGGGGGGGAGAGAGACCCAGTACTTC. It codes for CASSLEPLAGGRETQYF. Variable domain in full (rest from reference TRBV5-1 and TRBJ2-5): KAGVTQTPRYLIKTRGQQVTLSCSPISGHRSVSWYQQTPGQGLQFLFEYFSETQRNKGNFPGRFSGRQFSNSRSEMNVSTLELGDSALYLCASSLEPLAGGRETQYFGPGTRLLVL.

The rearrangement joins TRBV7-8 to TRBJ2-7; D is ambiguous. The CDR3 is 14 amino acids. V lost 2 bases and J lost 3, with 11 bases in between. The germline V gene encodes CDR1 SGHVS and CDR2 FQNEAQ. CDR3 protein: CASSLSSRNYEQYF. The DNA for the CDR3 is TGTGCCAGCAGCTTAAGTAGCCGGAACTACGAGCAGTACTTC.

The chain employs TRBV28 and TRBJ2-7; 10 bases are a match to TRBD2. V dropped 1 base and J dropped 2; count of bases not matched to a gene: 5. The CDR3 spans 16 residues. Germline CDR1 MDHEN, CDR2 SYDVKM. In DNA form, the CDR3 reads TGTGCCAGCAGTTTATTGGGGACTAGCGCGACCTACGAGCAGTACTTC. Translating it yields CASSLLGTSATYEQYF.

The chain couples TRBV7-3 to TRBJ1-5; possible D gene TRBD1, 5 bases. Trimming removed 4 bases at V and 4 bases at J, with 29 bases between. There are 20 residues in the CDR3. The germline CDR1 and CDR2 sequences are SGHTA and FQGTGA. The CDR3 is CASSSHGRDGGVGSNQPQHF. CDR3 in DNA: TGTGCCAGCAGCTCTCATGGCCGGGACGGTGGGGTAGGCTCGAATCAGCCCCAGCATTTT.

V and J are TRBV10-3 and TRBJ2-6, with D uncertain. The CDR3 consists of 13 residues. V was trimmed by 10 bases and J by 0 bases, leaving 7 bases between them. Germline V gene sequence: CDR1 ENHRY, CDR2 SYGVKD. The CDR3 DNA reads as TGTGCCACCCTATTCTCTGGGGCCAACGTCCTGACTTTC. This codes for CATLFSGANVLTF.

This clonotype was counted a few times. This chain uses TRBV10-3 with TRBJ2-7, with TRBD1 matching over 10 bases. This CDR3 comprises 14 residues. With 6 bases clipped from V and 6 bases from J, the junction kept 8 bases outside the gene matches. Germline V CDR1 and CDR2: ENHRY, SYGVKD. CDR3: CAIRQTGTGVEQYF. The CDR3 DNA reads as TGTGCCATCAGGCAAACCGGGACAGGGGTCGAGCAGTACTTC.

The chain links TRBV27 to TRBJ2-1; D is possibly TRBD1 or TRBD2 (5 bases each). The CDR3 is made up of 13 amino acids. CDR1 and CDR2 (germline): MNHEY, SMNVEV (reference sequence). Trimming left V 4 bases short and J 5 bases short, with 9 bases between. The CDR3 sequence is CASSWDEDNEQFF. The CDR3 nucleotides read TGTGCCAGCAGTTGGGACGAGGACAATGAGCAGTTCTTC.

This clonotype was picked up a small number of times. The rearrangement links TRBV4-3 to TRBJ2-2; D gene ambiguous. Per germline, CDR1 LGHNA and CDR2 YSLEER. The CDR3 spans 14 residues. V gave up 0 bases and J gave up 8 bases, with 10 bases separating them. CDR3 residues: CASSQETKWGELFF. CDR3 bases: TGCGCCAGCAGCCAAGAAACAAAGTGGGGGGAGCTGTTTTTT.

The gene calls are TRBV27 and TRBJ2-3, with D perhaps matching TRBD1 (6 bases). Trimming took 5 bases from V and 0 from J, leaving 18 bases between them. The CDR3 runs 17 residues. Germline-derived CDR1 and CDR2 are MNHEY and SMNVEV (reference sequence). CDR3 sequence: CASSPSGVEPSTDTQYF. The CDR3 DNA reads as TGTGCCAGCAGTCCTTCAGGGGTTGAACCTAGCACAGATACGCAGTATTTT.

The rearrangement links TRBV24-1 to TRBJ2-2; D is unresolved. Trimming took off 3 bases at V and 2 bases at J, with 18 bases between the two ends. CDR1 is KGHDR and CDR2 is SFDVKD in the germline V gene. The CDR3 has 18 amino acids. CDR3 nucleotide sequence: TGTGCCACCAGTGATGGCTGGTTGTCTGAGCCTAACACCGGGGAGCTGTTTTTT. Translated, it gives CATSDGWLSEPNTGELFF.

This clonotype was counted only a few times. The CDR3 DNA is TGTGCCAGCAGTCCATCGAGGGTAGGGGGGATGAATCAGCCCCAGCATTTT. Residues: CASSPSRVGGMNQPQHF. This chain connects TRBV27 to TRBJ1-5, with a tentative D call TRBD1 (6 bases). V was cut by 5 bases and J by 4 bases, with 21 bases left in between. Germline V gene data show CDR1 as MNHEY and CDR2 as SMNVEV (reference sequence). The CDR3 is 17 residues long.

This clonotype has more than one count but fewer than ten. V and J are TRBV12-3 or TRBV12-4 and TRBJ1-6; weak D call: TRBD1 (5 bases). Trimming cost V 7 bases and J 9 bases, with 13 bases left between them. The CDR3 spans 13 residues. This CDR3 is CASTGRGSSPLHF. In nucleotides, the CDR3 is TGTGCCAGCACGGGGCGGGGTAGTTCACCCCTCCACTTT.

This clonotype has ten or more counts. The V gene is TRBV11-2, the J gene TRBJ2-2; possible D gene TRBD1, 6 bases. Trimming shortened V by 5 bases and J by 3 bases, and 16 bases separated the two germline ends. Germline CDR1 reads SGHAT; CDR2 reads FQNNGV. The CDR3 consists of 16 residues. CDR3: CASSIRQDLHTGELFF. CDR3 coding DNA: TGTGCCAGCAGCATCCGACAGGACCTTCACACCGGGGAGCTGTTTTTT.

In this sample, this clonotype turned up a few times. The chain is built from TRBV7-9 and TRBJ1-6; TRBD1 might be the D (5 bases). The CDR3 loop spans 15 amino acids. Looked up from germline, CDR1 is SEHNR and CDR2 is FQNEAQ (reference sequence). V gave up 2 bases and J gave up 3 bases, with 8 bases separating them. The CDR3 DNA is TGTGCCAGCAGCTTACTTACAGGCTATAATTCACCCCTCCACTTT. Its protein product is CASSLLTGYNSPLHF.

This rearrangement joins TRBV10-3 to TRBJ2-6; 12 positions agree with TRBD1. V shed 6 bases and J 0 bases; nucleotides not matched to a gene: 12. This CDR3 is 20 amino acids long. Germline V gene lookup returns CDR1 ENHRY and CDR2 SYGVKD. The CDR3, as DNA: TGTGCCATCAGGCCGGGACAGGGGGCGCAGGGTTTCTCTGGGGCCAACGTCCTGACTTTC. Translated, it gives CAIRPGQGAQGFSGANVLTF.

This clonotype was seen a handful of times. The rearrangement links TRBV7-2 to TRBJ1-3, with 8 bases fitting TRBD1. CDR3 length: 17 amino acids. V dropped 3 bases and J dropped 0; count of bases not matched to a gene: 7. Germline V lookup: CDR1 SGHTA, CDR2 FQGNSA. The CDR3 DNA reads TGTGCCAGCAGCTTGACAGGGGTGAAGAGCTCTGGAAACACCATATATTTT. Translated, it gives CASSLTGVKSSGNTIYF.

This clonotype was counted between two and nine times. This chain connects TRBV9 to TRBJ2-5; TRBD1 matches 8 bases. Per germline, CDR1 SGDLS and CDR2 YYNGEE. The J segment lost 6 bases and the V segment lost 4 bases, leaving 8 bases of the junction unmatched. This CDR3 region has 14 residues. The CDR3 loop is CASSPGTGGKTQYF. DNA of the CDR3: TGTGCCAGCAGCCCGGGGACAGGCGGAAAGACCCAGTACTTC.

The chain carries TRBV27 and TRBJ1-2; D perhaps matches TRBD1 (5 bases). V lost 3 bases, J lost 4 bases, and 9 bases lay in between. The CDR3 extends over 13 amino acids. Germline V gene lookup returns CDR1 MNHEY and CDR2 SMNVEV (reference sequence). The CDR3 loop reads CASSLSGRYGYTF. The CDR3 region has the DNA TGTGCCAGCAGTTTGTCAGGGCGCTATGGCTACACCTTC.

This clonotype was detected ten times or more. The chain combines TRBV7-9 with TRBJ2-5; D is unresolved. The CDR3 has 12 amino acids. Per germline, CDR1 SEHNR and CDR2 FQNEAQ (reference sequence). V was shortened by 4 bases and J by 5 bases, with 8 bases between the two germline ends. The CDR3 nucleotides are TGTGCCAGCAGCTATTCATGGGAGACCCAGTACTTC. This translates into CASSYSWETQYF.

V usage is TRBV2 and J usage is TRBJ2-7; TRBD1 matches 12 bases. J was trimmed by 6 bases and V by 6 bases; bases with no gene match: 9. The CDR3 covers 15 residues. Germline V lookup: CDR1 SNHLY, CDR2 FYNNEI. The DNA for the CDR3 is TGTGCCAGCAGCGCGGCCGGGACAGGGGGCTCCGAGCAGTACTTC. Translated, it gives CASSAAGTGGSEQYF.